The T cell receptor beta chain described here comes from a study of T cells in Graves' hyperthyroidism and ophthalmopathy. Study results and limitations: Most thyroid-expanded clonotypes above 0.001 were also found in blood.

This clonotype was detected many times. Its target is unknown. Amplification of TCR beta CDR3 regions used RNA as the template. In the first-round RT-PCR of the TCR CDR3, the HTBI primer set was used. TCRdb re-called the multiplex PCR reads through MiXCR, storing one row per CDR3 protein. The top ten hold 6.5% to 9% of the sample, which has nearly 600,000 distinct CDR3 sequences, 13% to 15% seen once. The sequence came from a young woman with Graves' ophthalmopathy. What was sequenced was blood.

CDR3 sequence (DNA): TGTGCCAGCAGGCAACGGGGTGAAGCTTTCTTT. It encodes CASRQRGEAFF. The chain links TRBV6-1 to TRBJ1-1; no definite D call. CDR1 MNHNS and CDR2 SASEGT come from the germline V gene. V lost 6 bases and J 7 bases, leaving 9 bases between the germline ends. The CDR3 contains 11 residues.